The T cell receptor delta chain under discussion was sequenced for a study of γδ T cells in repeated Plasmodium falciparum infection. Study background: Donors had four controlled P. falciparum NF54 infections over approximately 600 days.

This clone was picked up a small number of times. The TCRdb protein, from a much larger clone, departs from this DNA's translation at residue 12, likely by read error; the protein shown derives from the DNA. V was trimmed by 0 bases and J by 2 bases, leaving 30 bases between them. There are 21 residues in the CDR3. Germline-derived CDR1 and CDR2 are GEAIGNYY and EKD. TCRdb called clones from the multiplex PCR reads again using CATT. The data contain roughly 86,000 delta-chain clones, about 1.5% of them singletons. Vgamma9/Vdelta2+ and Vdelta2-negative gammadelta T cells were flow-sorted from PBMC for bulk sequencing.

Input material: gamma-delta T cells from blood. This chain uses TRDV2 with TRDJ1; weak D call: TRDD3 (5 bases). Since TCRdb gives no J gene, matching the DNA to germline was used here to assign it. The TCR sequence derives from a pool of human donors (malaria-infected and uninfected, not separated). The CDR3 here is CACDTVTLWEICETQTDKLIF. In DNA, the CDR3 is TGTGCCTGTGACACCGTAACCCTCTGGGAGATATGCGAAACCCAGACCGATAAACTCATCTTT.